Reported below is one T cell receptor beta chain. What it binds is not known. With 3 bases clipped from V and 3 bases from J, the junction kept 8 bases outside the gene matches. CDR1 is KGHSH and CDR2 is LQKENI in the germline V gene. The CDR3 is made up of 16 amino acids. This sample is part of a study of T cells in Graves' hyperthyroidism and ophthalmopathy. Findings of the study overall: Before onset, ophthalmopathy was predicted by the model a median around 6 months earlier.

It was RNA transcripts that yielded the amplified TCR beta CDR3 regions. HTBI primers were employed in a first-round RT-PCR of the TCR CDR3. MiXCR, run by TCRdb on the multiplex PCR reads, gives a single entry per CDR3 protein. The sample has some 620,000 distinct CDR3 sequences; 15% to 20% are singletons. The V gene is TRBV18, the J gene TRBJ2-3; the match to TRBD1 covers 8 bases. This clonotype was sampled from a woman under 40 with Graves' hyperthyroidism. Specimen: blood. This CDR3 reads CASSPVGQGATDTQYF. CDR3 in DNA: TGTGCCAGCTCACCGGTTGGACAGGGCGCGACAGATACGCAGTATTTT.